Shown below are 30 T cell receptor beta chains from a single sample sequenced in a study of blood T cell repertoires in COVID-19 (TCRdb year 2020). The library was obtained by the immunoSEQ multiplex PCR assay. TCRdb mirrors the immuneACCESS table, restricted to in-frame sequences. Some clones are absent from its copies; in checked studies, under half trace to an unresolved V gene, and the reason for the others is unknown. Recorded for this sample are roughly 90,000 clones; about nine tenths of them occurred a single time. Of the sample, around 1.5% is held by the ten largest clones. Source material: peripheral blood. The receptors were sampled from a human donor with active COVID-19. The donor label of this sample is uncertain.

This clone was seen once. The V and J genes are TRBV5-1 and TRBJ2-3; D not certain. The V gene's germline CDR1 is SGHRS and CDR2 YFSETQ. This CDR3 has 14 amino acids. V was shortened by 0 bases and J by 2 bases, with 7 bases between the two germline ends. CDR3 amino acids: CASSLAGYTDTQYF. In nucleotides, the CDR3 is TGCGCCAGCAGCTTGGCGGGTTACACAGATACGCAGTATTTT.

This chain connects TRBV4-3 to TRBJ2-1, with a tentative D call TRBD2 (6 bases). This CDR3 region has 13 residues. V shed 3 bases and J shed 5 bases, with 8 bases lying between them. In germline, CDR1 is LGHNA, CDR2 YSLEER. The CDR3 DNA reads as TGCGCCAGCAGCCAGGGACTGAACAATGAGCAGTTCTTC. This sequence encodes CASSQGLNNEQFF.

This clone is a singleton in its sample. The gene calls are TRBV12-5 and TRBJ2-3; the D gene is possibly TRBD2 (5 bases). Between the trimmed V and J ends, which lost 1 base and 4 bases, there was a span of 9 bases. Per germline, CDR1 LGHNT and CDR2 FRNRAP. CDR3 length equals 14 residues. This CDR3 is CASGLGLAPDTQYF. CDR3 nucleotides: TGTGCTAGTGGTTTGGGGCTAGCACCAGATACGCAGTATTTT.

This clone was picked up one time. The genes are TRBV9 and TRBJ1-2; a weak D match, TRBD1 (5 bases). V was trimmed by 0 bases and J by 6 bases, leaving 9 bases between them. CDR3 size: 13 residues. Per germline, CDR1 SGDLS and CDR2 YYNGEE. This chain's CDR3 is CASSVGSGNGYTF. The CDR3 nucleotides are TGTGCCAGCAGCGTAGGTTCAGGGAATGGCTACACCTTC.

This chain links TRBV5-5 with TRBJ2-4; D is ambiguous. The V gene lost 2 bases and the J gene lost 2 bases, with 8 bases spanning the gap. This CDR3 spans 14 amino acids. Germline values: CDR1 SGHKS, CDR2 YYEKEE (reference sequence). In DNA, the CDR3 is TGTGCCAGCAGCTTTTCCGGTACCAAAAACATTCAGTACTTC. Amino acids: CASSFSGTKNIQYF.

The chain recombines TRBV6-5 with TRBJ2-2, with TRBD1 matching over 7 bases. The V gene end was trimmed by 5 bases and the J gene end by 7 bases; junction bases not matched to a gene: 4. CDR3 length equals 13 residues. Per germline, CDR1 MNHEY and CDR2 SVGAGI. The CDR3 loop is CASSTHRGGELFF. The CDR3 nucleotides read TGTGCCAGCAGTACCCACAGGGGCGGGGAGCTGTTTTTT.

The genes are TRBV5-1 and TRBJ2-3, with 9 positions matching TRBD2. The CDR3 has 14 residues. Unmatched junction bases numbered 4, after V lost 5 bases and J lost 3 bases. CDR1 is SGHRS, CDR2 YFSETQ, per germline. This chain's CDR3 is CASRTSGVTDTQYF. Written as DNA, the CDR3 is TGCGCCAGCAGGACTAGCGGAGTTACAGATACGCAGTATTTT.

The chain carries TRBV11-2 and TRBJ1-1, with a tentative D call TRBD1 (5 bases). CDR1 and CDR2 (germline): SGHAT, FQNNGV. Trimming removed 5 bases from V and 8 bases from J, with 12 bases in between. This CDR3 region has 12 residues. The CDR3 nucleotides read TGTGCCAGCAGCCTAGGGCAGGGAGAAGCTTTCTTT. This codes for CASSLGQGEAFF.

This chain links TRBV27 with TRBJ2-7; tentatively, D is TRBD2 (5 bases). CDR1 MNHEY and CDR2 SMNVEV come from the germline V gene (reference sequence). The ends were cut back, 8 bases at V and 6 bases at J, with 20 bases in the middle. This CDR3 is built from 14 residues. CDR3 nucleotides: TGTGCCAGCCGTCCGGCCAACTCGGCGGGCGAGCAGTACTTC. Its translation is CASRPANSAGEQYF.

The V and J genes are TRBV5-4 and TRBJ1-2; D not certain. Between the trimmed V and J ends, which lost 2 bases and 0 bases, there was a span of 8 bases. Germline V lookup: CDR1 SGHNT, CDR2 YYREEE (reference sequence). The CDR3 has 14 amino acids. The chain's CDR3 is CASSFEVSNYGYTF. The CDR3 DNA reads as TGTGCCAGCAGCTTTGAGGTCTCTAACTATGGCTACACCTTC.

V and J are TRBV18 and TRBJ1-2, with D perhaps TRBD1 (5 bases). CDR3 length: 14 residues. Germline CDR1 is KGHSH and CDR2 is LQKENI. Trimming removed 3 bases at V and 8 bases at J, with 16 bases between. CDR3 sequence: CASSPSGGMKGYTF. CDR3 in DNA: TGTGCCAGCTCACCGTCGGGGGGTATGAAGGGCTACACCTTC.

The CDR3 is CASSLAGPNSQYF. Written as DNA, the CDR3 is TGTGCCAGCAGCTTAGCGGGCCCGAATAGCCAGTACTTC. The rearrangement uses TRBV7-2 and TRBJ2-5; no reliable D call. CDR1 and CDR2 from the germline V gene are SGHTA and FQGNSA. The length of the CDR3 is 13 residues. Trimming removed 0 bases from V and 10 bases from J, with 12 bases in between.

The DNA for the CDR3 is TGTGCCAGCAGCTTCGGGACATTAAACAATGAGCAGTTCTTC. Translated: CASSFGTLNNEQFF. This sequence joins TRBV11-1 and TRBJ2-1; tentatively, D is TRBD1 (6 bases). The CDR3 is 14 residues long. With 3 bases removed from V and 5 bases from J, the gap between germline ends came to 11 bases. Germline values: CDR1 SGHAT, CDR2 FQDESV (reference sequence).

The chain recombines TRBV5-1 with TRBJ2-2; 9 positions agree with TRBD2. With V trimmed by 4 bases and J by 5 bases, 6 bases remained unmatched. The CDR3 is 15 residues long. Germline V gene data show CDR1 as SGHRS and CDR2 as YFSETQ. CDR3 sequence reads: CASSPAGGRTGELFF. In DNA form, the CDR3 reads TGCGCCAGCAGCCCAGCGGGGGGACGGACCGGGGAGCTGTTTTTT.

This clone was detected only a few times. The V gene is TRBV7-6, the J gene TRBJ1-6; 8 bases are shared with TRBD1. V lost 0 bases and J lost 9; bases outside the gene matches: 4. Germline CDR1 reads SGHVS; CDR2 reads FNYEAQ. The CDR3 contains 15 residues. The CDR3 coding sequence is TGTGCCAGCAGCTTAGCGCGACAGGGGAGTTCACCCCTCCACTTT. Its protein is CASSLARQGSSPLHF.

The chain has TRBV5-1 and TRBJ2-7; D perhaps matches TRBD1 (5 bases). This CDR3 is 14 amino acids long. V gave up 0 bases and J gave up 2 bases, with 9 bases separating them. The germline gives CDR1 SGHRS, CDR2 YFSETQ. This chain's CDR3 is CASSLAQATYEQYF. As DNA, the CDR3 is TGCGCCAGCAGCTTGGCACAGGCAACCTACGAGCAGTACTTC.

This chain connects TRBV27 to TRBJ1-2; 7 nucleotides line up with TRBD1. The germline V gene has CDR1 MNHEY and CDR2 SMNVEV (reference sequence). The CDR3 has 13 amino acids. J was trimmed by 8 bases and V by 3 bases; bases with no gene match: 6. The CDR3 here is CASSFGQAEGYTF. CDR3 DNA: TGTGCCAGCAGTTTCGGACAGGCGGAAGGCTACACCTTC.

DNA for the CDR3: TGCGCCAGCAGCCAAGATTCAGCGGGGGGGCGATACACGCAGTATTTT. Translating gives CASSQDSAGGRYTQYF. The rearrangement joins TRBV4-3 to TRBJ2-3; the match to TRBD2 covers 10 bases. CDR3 length: 16 residues. CDR1 and CDR2 from the germline V gene are LGHNA and YSLEER. V shed 0 bases, J shed 9 bases, and the junction held 9 bases outside the gene matches.

Turning to this clone: At one of its ends the junction is not consistent with the germline gene, which may arise from a read error. The sample carries other DNA sequences with the same CDR3. The chain recombines TRBV4-1 with TRBJ1-3; 11 nucleotides line up with TRBD1. Germline CDR1 MGHRA, CDR2 YSYEKL. The CDR3 consists of 19 residues. CDR3 DNA sequence: TGCGCCAGCAGCCAACATCCGGGACAGGGGGAGGGCTCTGGAAACACTATATATTTT. This gives the protein CASSQHPGQGEGSGNTIYF.

The CDR3 reads CASNPQGFVTEAFF. CDR3 DNA: TGTGCCAGCAACCCACAGGGATTCGTCACTGAAGCTTTCTTT. The V call is TRBV28, the J call TRBJ1-1; tentatively, D is TRBD1 (6 bases). There are 14 residues in the CDR3. V was pared by 7 bases and J by 4 bases, with 16 bases between. CDR1 and CDR2 (germline): MDHEN, SYDVKM.

The DNA for the CDR3 is TGCGCCAGCAGCCGCGCATTGACAGGGGGAAATCAGCCCCAGCATTTT. Its protein product is CASSRALTGGNQPQHF. The chain has TRBV4-3 and TRBJ1-5; TRBD1 matches at 9 bases. V gave up 4 bases and J gave up 4 bases; unmatched junction bases: 8. CDR1 LGHNA and CDR2 YSLEER come from the germline V gene. The CDR3 covers 16 residues.

This rearrangement joins TRBV11-2 to TRBJ2-3, with TRBD2 matching over 14 bases. The CDR3 loop spans 17 amino acids. The V gene's germline CDR1 is SGHAT and CDR2 FQNNGV. V lost 4 bases and J lost 5; bases outside the gene matches: 8. Here the CDR3 reads CASSSRLAGGPGDTQYF. The DNA for the CDR3 is TGTGCCAGCAGCTCAAGACTAGCGGGGGGGCCTGGAGATACGCAGTATTTT.

The rearrangement joins TRBV7-9 to TRBJ2-7; TRBD2 matches at 15 bases. This CDR3 spans 17 amino acids. The germline gives CDR1 SEHNR, CDR2 FQNEAQ (reference sequence). Trimming removed 3 bases from V and 5 bases from J; junction bases left unmatched: 8. This CDR3 is CASSLGLAGGPFDEQYF. The CDR3 DNA is TGTGCCAGCAGCTTGGGACTAGCGGGGGGTCCATTCGACGAGCAGTACTTC. Full variable domain (outside the CDR3, taken from reference TRBV7-9 and TRBJ2-7): DTGVSQNPRHKITKRGQNVTFRCDPISEHNRLYWYRQTLGQGPEFLTYFQNEAQLEKSRLLSDRFSAERPKGSFSTLEIQRTEQGDSAMYLCASSLGLAGGPFDEQYFGPGTRLTVT.

This clone has a single count. CDR3 bases: TGTGCCAGCAGCGCGGATACCCGGAGTGAAGCTTTCTTT. Encoded protein: CASSADTRSEAFF. V gene TRBV7-9 combines with J gene TRBJ1-1, with D hard to call. Trimming removed 5 bases at V and 7 bases at J, with 14 bases between. CDR3 length: 13 residues. CDR1 and CDR2 (germline): SEHNR, FQNEAQ (reference sequence).

The chain carries TRBV6-5 and TRBJ2-7, with a tentative D call TRBD1 (6 bases). The CDR3 consists of 14 residues. V was clipped by 6 bases and J by 2 bases, with 14 bases between them. Germline V CDR1 and CDR2: MNHEY, SVGAGI. The CDR3 DNA reads as TGTGCCAGCAGCGGGCAGGGGAGAACCTACGAGCAGTACTTC. Protein product: CASSGQGRTYEQYF.

The gene calls are TRBV5-5 and TRBJ2-5; TRBD1 agrees at 8 bases. V shed 0 bases and J 4 bases; nucleotides not matched to a gene: 8. CDR3 length: 16 residues. CDR1 SGHKS and CDR2 YYEKEE come from the germline V gene (reference sequence). The CDR3: CASSLVLDREAETQYF. The CDR3, as DNA: TGTGCCAGCAGCTTGGTTCTGGACAGGGAGGCAGAGACCCAGTACTTC.

The chain employs TRBV7-2 and TRBJ1-5; 7 bases are a match to TRBD1. Germline V lookup: CDR1 SGHTA, CDR2 FQGNSA. V trimming: 3 bases; J trimming: 4 bases; junction bases outside the gene matches: 3. The CDR3 sequence is 14 residues long. CDR3 bases: TGTGCCAGCAGCTTCGCAGGGGGAAATCAGCCCCAGCATTTT. Translating gives CASSFAGGNQPQHF.

The genes are TRBV5-4 and TRBJ2-3; D might be TRBD2 (5 bases). Germline V gives CDR1 SGHNT, CDR2 YYREEE (reference sequence). V was trimmed by 9 bases and J by 0 bases, leaving 11 bases between them. This CDR3 is 13 amino acids long. The CDR3 sequence is CATPGMSTDTQYF. CDR3 in DNA: TGTGCCACTCCCGGGATGAGCACAGATACGCAGTATTTT.

The chain employs TRBV27 and TRBJ1-5; 7 bases fit TRBD1. V was pared by 1 base and J by 5 bases, with 5 bases of the junction left unmatched. CDR1 and CDR2 (germline): MNHEY, SMNVEV (reference sequence). There are 15 residues in the CDR3. The CDR3 protein is CASSLFLDRDQPQHF. The CDR3 coding sequence is TGTGCCAGCAGTTTATTCTTAGACAGGGATCAGCCCCAGCATTTT.

V and J are TRBV18 and TRBJ2-2, with 7 nucleotides matching TRBD1. The CDR3 length is 16 residues. J was trimmed by 3 bases and V by 1 base; bases with no gene match: 5. Germline V CDR1 and CDR2: KGHSH, LQKENI. CDR3 protein: CASSPLGQGDTGELFF. The DNA of the CDR3 is TGTGCCAGCTCACCACTCGGCCAGGGGGACACCGGGGAGCTGTTTTTT. The full variable domain, its missing parts supplied by reference TRBV18 and TRBJ2-2, is NAGVMQNPRHLVRRRGQEARLRCSPMKGHSHVYWYRQLPEEGLKFMVYLQKENIIDESGMPKERFSAEFPKEGPSILRIQQVVRGDSAAYFCASSPLGQGDTGELFFGEGSRLTVL.